This TCR beta chain originates from a study of CD8 T cells in Susac syndrome. Overall study: Each patient with Susac syndrome, at the time of blood draw, was therapy-naive, on corticosteroids, or on intravenous immunoglobulin alone.

V lost 1 base and J lost 6; bases outside the gene matches: 12. The CDR3 totals 15 residues. The germline gives CDR1 DFQATT, CDR2 SNEGSKA (reference sequence). While CD8+ and CD4+ T cells were isolated negatively, TEMRA cells were enriched by FACS. Reverse transcription of 0.5 to 1 ug RNA was performed with random hexamers. The TCR beta CDR3 was amplified by immunoSEQ multiplex PCR across 54 Vbeta, 13 Jbeta. MiXCR, run by TCRdb on the immunoSEQ multiplex PCR reads, gives a single entry per CDR3 protein. The repertoire has hundreds of thousands of distinct CDR3 sequences, around 96% of them found once; the top ten carry less than 0.11%.

The sequence derives from a human donor with Susac syndrome. This chain links TRBV20-1 with TRBJ2-7; 7 bases fit TRBD2. Source material: CD4+ T cells from PBMCs. The CDR3 spells CSARGVAGAEREQYF. The CDR3 DNA sequence: TGCAGTGCTAGAGGAGTGGCGGGAGCGGAACGCGAGCAGTACTTC.